This T cell receptor (beta chain) comes out of a study of blood T cell repertoires in COVID-19. Background on the study: Donors in the United States, Italy and Spain gave samples during acute or convalescent COVID-19. T cells, B-cell-depleted T cells, or PBMCs supplied cDNA or gDNA.

This CDR3 is built from 12 residues. The germline gives CDR1 SQVTM, CDR2 ANQGSEA. The junction had 6 bases not matched to a gene; V was cut back by 6 bases and J by 5 bases. Only in-frame clones appear in the TCRdb table, and some are missing; sequencing was by immunoSEQ multiplex PCR. This table holds about 64,000 clones, 70% to 90% found once. The clonotype comes from a man between 35 and 55 years old with acute or convalescent COVID-19. The chain links TRBV29-1 to TRBJ1-2; TRBD1 matches at 7 bases. The sequenced material came from peripheral blood. CDR3 sequence (DNA): TGCAGCGTGTCGGACAGGCGGTATGGCTACACCTTC. Its translation is CSVSDRRYGYTF.